Given below is one T cell receptor beta chain in context. Its antigen is not identified. The length of the CDR3 is 17 residues. V lost 0 bases to trimming and J lost 2 bases, with 14 bases between them. CDR1 and CDR2 from the germline V gene are SNHLY and FYNNEI. These data are taken from a study of beta chain features in type 1 diabetes. Study as a whole: The study examined about 100,000,000 sorted cells across all samples.

The investigators reverse transcribed all of the isolated RNA, so they sequenced expressed TCRB transcripts. About 3.57 million reads, on average, came from each naive, central memory and regulatory T cell sample. The method was immunoSEQ multiplex PCR; TCRdb's version includes in-frame clones alone and lacks a portion of them. The repertoire holds 600,000 or so clones, with around 12% as singletons. Overall study results and limits: Relative to healthy donors, patients appeared to have naive, central memory and Treg TCRB repertoires that were more similar. All four CD4+ subsets of Type 1 diabetes patients contained TCRB CDR3s that were moderately but significantly shorter.

V is TRBV2 and J is TRBJ2-1; unclear D gene. Material: naive CD4+ T cells from blood. The receptor was derived from a man aged 30 to 45 with type 1 diabetes. CDR3 loop: CASSEAITQGPYNEQFF. CDR3 coding DNA: TGTGCCAGCAGTGAAGCGATAACCCAAGGGCCCTACAATGAGCAGTTCTTC. Variable domain in full (rest from reference TRBV2 and TRBJ2-1): EPEVTQTPSHQVTQMGQEVILRCVPISNHLYFYWYRQILGQKVEFLVSFYNNEISEKSEIFDDQFSVERPDGSNFTLKIRSTKLEDSAMYFCASSEAITQGPYNEQFFGPGTRLTVL.